This T cell receptor (beta chain) is from a study of CXCR3-negative and CXCR3-positive naive CD8 T cells. The CDR3 covers 14 residues. Carrying UMI labels, the TRB cDNA libraries were prepared through 5' RACE. Each CDR3 protein gets one entry in TCRdb, which reprocessed the 5' RACE reads and gives no DNA. This table holds tens of thousands of distinct CDR3 sequences. In triplicate, each CD8+ T cell subset was sorted at more than 250,000 cells per replicate. V usage is TRBV12-3 or TRBV12-4 and J usage is TRBJ1-1; as DNA is missing, the TRBD1 call by TCRdb cannot be tested. This clonotype was obtained from a human donor in good health. Some clones in this sample may be carry-over from other donors' samples. The sequencing sample was made of naive CXCR3- CD8+ T cells from blood. Regarding subset: CD45RO-CCR7+CD27+CD95- naive CD8+ T cells lacking CXCR3 (TNR3-). CDR3: CASSLPGSGTEAFF.